A selection of T cell receptor beta chains follows, all from one sample in a study of immune cell composition in non-small cell lung cancer. Clones were sequenced by immunoSEQ multiplex PCR, and TCRdb holds only the in-frame ones, with some missing. The sample carries around 9,100 clones, roughly 79% recorded once. The sequenced sample was lung tumor tissue. The receptor source for this set is a human donor with non-small cell lung cancer. Each CDR3 is given with its conserved first and last residue.

TRBJ2-7 | TRBV10-3 | CAISLGGTEQYF
TRBJ2-1 | TRBV30 | CAWAGPPGNEQFF
TRBJ2-2 | TRBV28 | CASSLDRAPNTGELFF
TRBJ1-5 | TRBV18 | CASSPGGRQPQHF
TRBJ2-1 | TRBV7-2 | CASRLPGLAGYNEQFF
TRBJ2-5 | TRBV6-5 | CASSVGRGWETQYF
TRBJ2-5 | TRBV28 | CASSPPGLAAQETQYF
TRBJ2-7 | TRBV4-3 | CASSQYSGGAVYEQYF
TRBJ2-1 | TRBV6-1 | CASSEDSLHYNEQFF
TRBJ2-3 | TRBV5-1 | CASSGQGGGTDTQYF
TRBJ2-3 | TRBV11-2 | CASSLDGQVTDTQYF
TRBJ1-1 | TRBV5-6 | CASSLFATGNTEAFF
TRBJ1-2 | TRBV5-5 | CASSLGTGSPGYTF
TRBJ1-3 | TRBV18 | CASSPKGGNTIYF
TRBJ2-5 | TRBV4-2 | CASSQDLWETQYF
TRBJ1-1 | TRBV4-1 | CASERGTEAFF
TRBJ2-3 | TRBV5-1 | CASSPGGTTDTQYF